Presented here are 15 T cell receptor beta chains from one specimen sequenced in a study. From the 5' RACE reads, TCRdb called clonotypes with MiXCR, one entry per CDR3 protein. This sample yields roughly 40,000 distinct CDR3 sequences, of which approximately 20% are seen a single time; 2.5% to 3% belongs to the top ten. Input material: naive CD4+ T cells sorted from a lymph node. As to subset: naive CD4+ T cells, CD4+CD45RA+CD25-. The receptors come from a female donor with breast cancer.

This clonotype was found a few times. The V and J genes are TRBV6-6 and TRBJ2-2, with 7 nucleotides matching TRBD1. Losses at the gene ends were 6 bases for V and 2 bases for J; bases not matched to a gene: 9. Germline lookup yields CDR1 MNHNY and CDR2 SVGAGI (reference sequence). This CDR3 has 16 amino acids. The CDR3 DNA sequence: TGTGCCAGCAGCTCCCGTGGACAGGCCAACACCGGGGAGCTGTTTTTT. It yields the protein CASSSRGQANTGELFF.

In its sample, this clonotype was seen many times. The CDR3 spells CSASGTSNQIEQFF. CDR3 DNA sequence: TGCAGTGCTTCCGGGACTAGCAATCAGATTGAGCAGTTCTTC. The V and J genes are TRBV20-1 and TRBJ2-1, with 9 bases identical to TRBD2. V gave up 5 bases and J gave up 9 bases; unmatched junction bases: 11. Germline CDR1 reads DFQATT; CDR2 reads SNEGSKA (reference sequence). The CDR3 sequence is 14 residues long.

By sample fraction, this clonotype is medium-sized (0.01 to 0.1%). The chain's CDR3 is CSARLVETQYF. CDR3 bases: TGCAGTGCTCGACTAGTAGAGACCCAGTACTTC. V and J are TRBV20-1 and TRBJ2-5, with D perhaps matching TRBD2 (6 bases). Germline CDR1 and CDR2: DFQATT and SNEGSKA (reference sequence). The CDR3 spans 11 residues. V was trimmed by 5 bases and J by 4 bases, leaving 8 bases between them.

This clonotype was recorded a few times. The chain uses TRBV5-1 and TRBJ2-2; D ambiguous. V was pared by 0 bases and J by 4 bases, with 10 bases between. The CDR3 is 15 amino acids. CDR1 and CDR2 from the germline V gene are SGHRS and YFSETQ. CDR3 residues: CASSLASHGTGELFF. The CDR3 DNA reads as TGCGCCAGCAGCTTGGCTTCTCATGGCACCGGGGAGCTGTTTTTT. The full variable domain, rest sourced from reference TRBV5-1 and TRBJ2-2, is KAGVTQTPRYLIKTRGQQVTLSCSPISGHRSVSWYQQTPGQGLQFLFEYFSETQRNKGNFPGRFSGRQFSNSRSEMNVSTLELGDSALYLCASSLASHGTGELFFGEGSRLTVL.

This clonotype came up many times. This rearrangement joins TRBV10-3 to TRBJ1-2, with no clear D. CDR1 and CDR2 (germline): ENHRY, SYGVKD. The CDR3 totals 14 residues. V shed 3 bases and J shed 0 bases, with 8 bases lying between them. In nucleotides, the CDR3 is TGTGCCATCAGTGAAAGAGGAGCTAACTATGGCTACACCTTC. It encodes CAISERGANYGYTF.

Many counts were recorded for this clonotype. The V gene is TRBV29-1, the J gene TRBJ2-7; perhaps D is TRBD1 or TRBD2 (5 bases each). Germline V lookup: CDR1 SQVTM, CDR2 ANQGSEA. Trimming shortened V by 4 bases and J by 6 bases, and 13 bases separated the two germline ends. The CDR3 is made up of 12 amino acids. For the CDR3, the DNA is TGCAGCGTTGGTGGGACGGGCGCCGAGCAGTACTTC. Encoded protein: CSVGGTGAEQYF.

This clonotype has a count of ten or more. The V gene is TRBV20-1, the J gene TRBJ1-6, with D unclear. Trimming took 3 bases from V and 10 from J, leaving 16 bases between them. Germline V gene lookup returns CDR1 DFQATT and CDR2 SNEGSKA (reference sequence). The CDR3 runs 14 residues. CDR3 DNA sequence: TGCAGTGCTAGCGGGGTTTCGGCGGGCTCACCCCTCCACTTT. Translated: CSASGVSAGSPLHF.

The chain has TRBV10-3 and TRBJ2-7, with a possible D match to TRBD2 (6 bases). Germline values: CDR1 ENHRY, CDR2 SYGVKD. The V gene lost 11 bases and the J gene lost 3 bases, with 23 bases spanning the gap. CDR3 length: 15 residues. CDR3 in DNA: TGTGCCGATTCGGGGGACTTTAGACCGAACTACGAGCAGTACTTC. Protein product: CADSGDFRPNYEQYF.

This clonotype qualifies as medium-sized. This chain links TRBV5-1 with TRBJ1-1; unclear D gene. V lost 4 bases to trimming and J lost 3 bases, with 13 bases between them. CDR3 size: 14 residues. Germline loops: CDR1 SGHRS, CDR2 YFSETQ. CDR3 in amino acids: CASSRAPGDTEAFF. CDR3 in DNA: TGCGCCAGCAGCCGGGCCCCAGGTGACACTGAAGCTTTCTTT.

This clonotype was seen a few times. This chain joins TRBV7-9 and TRBJ1-5; D call uncertain. The V end was cut by 0 bases, the J end by 0 bases, with 3 bases between. The CDR3 runs 14 residues. Germline V gene sequence: CDR1 SEHNR, CDR2 FQNEAQ (reference sequence). The CDR3 loop is CASSLANSNQPQHF. As DNA, the CDR3 is TGTGCCAGCAGCTTAGCGAATAGCAATCAGCCCCAGCATTTT.

This clonotype was seen only a few times. This CDR3 is missing its conserved last phenylalanine or tryptophan, likely due to a read error. The V gene is TRBV20-1, the J gene TRBJ2-7; no clear D gene. This CDR3 has 11 amino acids. Germline V gene lookup returns CDR1 DFQATT and CDR2 SNEGSKA (reference sequence). Between the trimmed V and J ends, which lost 3 bases and 5 bases, there was a span of 8 bases. CDR3 nucleotides: TGCAGTGCTAGTCTAGAGGACGAGCAGTACCTC. This gives the protein CSASLEDEQYL.

This chain uses TRBV7-9 with TRBJ2-5; 7 nucleotides agree with TRBD1. Per the germline V gene, CDR1 is SEHNR and CDR2 is FQNEAQ (reference sequence). Trimming removed 7 bases from V and 10 bases from J; junction bases left unmatched: 9. The CDR3 contains 12 residues. This CDR3 is CASTLSQGNQYF. CDR3 in DNA: TGTGCCAGCACACTCTCACAGGGGAACCAGTACTTC.

This clonotype is labeled medium-sized. The J gene is TRBJ2-5, the V gene TRBV20-1, with a weak D call TRBD2 (6 bases). CDR3 length: 14 residues. Between the trimmed V and J ends, which lost 2 bases and 1 base, there was a span of 11 bases. The germline V gene has CDR1 DFQATT and CDR2 SNEGSKA (reference sequence). CDR3 sequence: CSARLAPRQETQYF. The CDR3 bases are TGCAGTGCTAGACTAGCGCCTCGCCAAGAGACCCAGTACTTC.

Many counts were recorded for this clonotype. This chain links TRBV7-3 with TRBJ1-6; D not certain. This CDR3 is 15 amino acids long. V was clipped by 1 base and J by 5 bases, with 9 bases between them. The germline V gene encodes CDR1 SGHTA and CDR2 FQGTGA. The chain's CDR3 is CASSLNTGDNSPLHF. CDR3 DNA: TGTGCCAGCAGCTTAAATACCGGGGATAATTCACCCCTCCACTTT.

A few counts support this clonotype. As DNA, the CDR3 is TGCAGCGTCCGGGACAGGGAGACCCAGTACTTC. The encoded protein is CSVRDRETQYF. The chain employs TRBV29-1 and TRBJ2-5; 8 nucleotides agree with TRBD1. This CDR3 comprises 11 residues. With V trimmed by 6 bases and J by 5 bases, 2 bases remained unmatched. Per germline, CDR1 SQVTM and CDR2 ANQGSEA.